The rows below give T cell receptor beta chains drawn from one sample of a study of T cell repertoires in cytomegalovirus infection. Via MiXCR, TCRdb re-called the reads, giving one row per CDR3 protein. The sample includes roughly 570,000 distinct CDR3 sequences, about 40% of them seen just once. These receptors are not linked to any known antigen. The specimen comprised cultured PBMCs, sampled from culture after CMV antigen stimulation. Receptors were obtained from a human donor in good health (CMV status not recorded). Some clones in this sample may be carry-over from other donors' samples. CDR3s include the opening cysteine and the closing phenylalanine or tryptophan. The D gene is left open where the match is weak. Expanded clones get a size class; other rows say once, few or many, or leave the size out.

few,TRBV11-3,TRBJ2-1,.,CASSLGGHSGHSQQFF,TGTGCCAGCAGCTTAGGGGGACATAGCGGGCATTCTCAGCAGTTCTTC
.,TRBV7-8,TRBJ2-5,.,CASHPPQETQYF,TGTGCCAGCCATCCCCCCCAAGAGACCCAGTACTTC
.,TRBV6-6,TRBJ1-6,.,CASRDQGGGSPLHF,TGTGCCAGCAGGGATCAGGGAGGCGGTTCACCCCTCCACTTT
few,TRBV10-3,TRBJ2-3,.,CAISEGGTSTDTQYF,TGTGCCATCAGTGAGGGGGGAACTAGCACAGATACGCAGTATTTT
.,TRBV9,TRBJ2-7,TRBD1,CASSVEGGGGEQYF,TGTGCCAGCAGCGTAGAAGGGGGCGGCGGCGAGCAGTACTTC
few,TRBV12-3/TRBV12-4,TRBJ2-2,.,CASSFGGSNTGELFF,TGTGCCAGCAGTTTCGGGGGTTCAAACACCGGGGAGCTGTTTTTT
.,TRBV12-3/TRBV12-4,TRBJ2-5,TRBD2,CASSLGLAGGPSQETQYF,TGTGCCAGCAGTTTGGGACTAGCGGGGGGGCCCTCCCAAGAGACCCAGTACTTC
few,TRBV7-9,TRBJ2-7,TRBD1,CASSLRSGTGDF,TGTGCCAGCAGCTTAAGGTCCGGGACAGGGGACTTC
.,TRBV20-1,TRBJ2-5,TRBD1,CSAMDRGREETQYF,TGCAGTGCGATGGACAGGGGGCGGGAGGAGACCCAGTACTTC
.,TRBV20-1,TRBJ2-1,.,CSARAPSAGPYNEQFF,TGCAGTGCTAGAGCCCCTTCTGCGGGGCCCTACAATGAGCAGTTCTTC
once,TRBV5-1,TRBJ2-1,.,CASSLETQNEQFF,TGCGCCAGCAGCTTGGAGACTCAAAATGAGCAGTTCTTC